This T cell receptor beta chain was retrieved from a study of CD8 T cells in ankylosing spondylitis. Study outcomes and limitations: A subset of motif variants has previously been described in the synovial fluid and blood of reactive arthritis. Ankylosing spondylitis blood appeared to carry a characteristic TCR beta motif of fewer than 10 highly homologous variants.

The junction had 9 bases not matched to a gene; V was cut back by 4 bases and J by 4 bases. CDR3 length equals 16 residues. From germline, CDR1 is SGDLS and CDR2 YYNGEE. TCRdb independently ran MiXCR on the 5' RACE reads; one entry per CDR3 protein. Here the sample spans 30,000 to 45,000 distinct CDR3 sequences, 2.5% to 3.5% being singletons. This clonotype was seen repeatedly, ten times or more. Its antigen is not identified. What was sequenced was blood, either unsorted or a sorted T cell fraction (not recorded which). This TCR was recovered from a male donor with ankylosing spondylitis or in good health (not recorded which). The chain employs TRBV9 and TRBJ2-2, with TRBD2 identical over 8 bases. The CDR3: CASSPHLAGLTGELFF. The CDR3 DNA reads TGTGCCAGCAGCCCCCACTTAGCGGGACTCACCGGGGAGCTGTTTTTT.